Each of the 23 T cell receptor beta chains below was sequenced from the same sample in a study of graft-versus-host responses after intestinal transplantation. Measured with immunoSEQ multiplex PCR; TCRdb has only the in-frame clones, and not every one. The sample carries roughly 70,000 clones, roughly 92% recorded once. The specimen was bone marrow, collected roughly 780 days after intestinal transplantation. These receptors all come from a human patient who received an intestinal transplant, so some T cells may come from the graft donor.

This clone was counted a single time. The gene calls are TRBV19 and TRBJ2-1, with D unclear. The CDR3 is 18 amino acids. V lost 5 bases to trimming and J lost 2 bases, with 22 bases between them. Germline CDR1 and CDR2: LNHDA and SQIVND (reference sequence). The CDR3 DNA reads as TGTGCCAGTAGTTTGGCCCCCACTATAGCCAAAGCCTACAATGAGCAGTTCTTC. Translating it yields CASSLAPTIAKAYNEQFF.

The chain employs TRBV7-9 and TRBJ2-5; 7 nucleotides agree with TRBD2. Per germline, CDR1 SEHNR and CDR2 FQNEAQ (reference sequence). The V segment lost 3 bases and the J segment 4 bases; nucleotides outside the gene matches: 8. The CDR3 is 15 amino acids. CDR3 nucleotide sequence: TGTGCCAGCAGCTTGGGACGGGGGGTAGGAGAGACCCAGTACTTC. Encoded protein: CASSLGRGVGETQYF.

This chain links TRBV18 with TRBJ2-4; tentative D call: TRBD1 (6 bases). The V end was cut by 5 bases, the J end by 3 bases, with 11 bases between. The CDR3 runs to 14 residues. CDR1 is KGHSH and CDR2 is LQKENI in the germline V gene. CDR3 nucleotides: TGTGCCAGCTCAGTCCCGGGACACAAAAACATTCAGTACTTC. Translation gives CASSVPGHKNIQYF.

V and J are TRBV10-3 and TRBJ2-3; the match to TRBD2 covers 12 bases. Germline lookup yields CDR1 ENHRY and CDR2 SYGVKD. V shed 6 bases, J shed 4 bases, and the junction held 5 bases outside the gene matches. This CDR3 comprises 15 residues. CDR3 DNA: TGTGCCATCAGACCGACTAGCGGGAGACCAGATACGCAGTATTTT. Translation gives CAIRPTSGRPDTQYF.

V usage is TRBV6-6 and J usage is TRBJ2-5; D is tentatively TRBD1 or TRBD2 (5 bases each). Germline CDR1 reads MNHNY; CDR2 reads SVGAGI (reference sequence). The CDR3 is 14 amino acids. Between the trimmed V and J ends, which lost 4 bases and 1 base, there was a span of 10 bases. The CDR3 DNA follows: TGTGCCAGCAGTTCTGGGACCGTCCAAGAGACCCAGTACTTC. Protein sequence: CASSSGTVQETQYF.

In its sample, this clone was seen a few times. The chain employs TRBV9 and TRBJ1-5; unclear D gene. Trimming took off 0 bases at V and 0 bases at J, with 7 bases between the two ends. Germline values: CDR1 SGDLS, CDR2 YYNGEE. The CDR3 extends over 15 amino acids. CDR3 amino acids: CASSVGQSSNQPQHF. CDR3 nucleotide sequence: TGTGCCAGCAGCGTAGGGCAGTCTAGCAATCAGCCCCAGCATTTT. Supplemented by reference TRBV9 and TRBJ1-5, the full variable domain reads DSGVTQTPKHLITATGQRVTLRCSPRSGDLSVYWYQQSLDQGLQFLIQYYNGEERAKGNILERFSAQQFPDLHSELNLSSLELGDSALYFCASSVGQSSNQPQHFGDGTRLSIL.

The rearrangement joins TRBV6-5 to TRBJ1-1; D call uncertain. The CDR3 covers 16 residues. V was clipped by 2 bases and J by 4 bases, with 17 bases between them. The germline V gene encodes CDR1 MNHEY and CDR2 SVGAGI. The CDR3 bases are TGTGCCAGCAGTTACGACCCTCCGGGAGGACTCACTGAAGCTTTCTTT. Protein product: CASSYDPPGGLTEAFF.

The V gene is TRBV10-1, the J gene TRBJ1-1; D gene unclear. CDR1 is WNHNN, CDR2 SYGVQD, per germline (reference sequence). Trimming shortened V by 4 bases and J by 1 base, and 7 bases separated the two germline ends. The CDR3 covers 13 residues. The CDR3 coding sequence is TGCGCCAGCAGTGTGGCAGGGAACACTGAAGCTTTCTTT. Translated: CASSVAGNTEAFF.

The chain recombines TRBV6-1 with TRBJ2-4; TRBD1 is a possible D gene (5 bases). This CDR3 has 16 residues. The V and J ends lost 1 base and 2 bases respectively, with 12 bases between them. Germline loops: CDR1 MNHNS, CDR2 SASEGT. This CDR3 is CASSEVGDLTKNIQYF. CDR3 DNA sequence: TGTGCCAGCAGTGAAGTAGGGGATTTAACCAAAAACATTCAGTACTTC.

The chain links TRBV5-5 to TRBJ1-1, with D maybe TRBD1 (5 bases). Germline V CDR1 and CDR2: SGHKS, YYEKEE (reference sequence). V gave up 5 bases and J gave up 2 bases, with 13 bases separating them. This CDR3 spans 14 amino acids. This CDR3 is CASRLWGLNTEAFF. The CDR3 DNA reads TGTGCCAGCAGGCTGTGGGGCCTAAACACTGAAGCTTTCTTT. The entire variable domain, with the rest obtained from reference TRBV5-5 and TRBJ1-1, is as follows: DAGVTQSPTHLIKTRGQQVTLRCSPISGHKSVSWYQQVLGQGPQFIFQYYEKEERGRGNFPDRFSARQFPNYSSELNVNALLLGDSALYLCASRLWGLNTEAFFGQGTRLTVV.

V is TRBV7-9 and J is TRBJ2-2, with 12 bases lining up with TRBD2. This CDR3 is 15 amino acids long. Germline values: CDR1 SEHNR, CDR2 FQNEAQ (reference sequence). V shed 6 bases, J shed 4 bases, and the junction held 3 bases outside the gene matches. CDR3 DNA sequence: TGTGCCAGCAGGGTGACTAGCGGGAGCACCGGGGAGCTGTTTTTT. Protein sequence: CASRVTSGSTGELFF.

CDR3 loop: CASSPGATEAFF. The CDR3 DNA sequence: TGTGCCAGCAGCCCGGGGGCGACTGAAGCTTTCTTT. The chain is built from TRBV7-6 and TRBJ1-1; D may be TRBD1 (6 bases). V lost 5 bases and J 5 bases, leaving 9 bases between the germline ends. The CDR3 sequence is 12 residues long. Germline loops: CDR1 SGHVS, CDR2 FNYEAQ. The variable domain in full, completed from reference TRBV7-6 and TRBJ1-1, reads GAGVSQSPRYKVTKRGQDVALRCDPISGHVSLYWYRQALGQGPEFLTYFNYEAQQDKSGLPNDRFSAERPEGSISTLTIQRTEQRDSAMYRCASSPGATEAFFGQGTRLTVV.

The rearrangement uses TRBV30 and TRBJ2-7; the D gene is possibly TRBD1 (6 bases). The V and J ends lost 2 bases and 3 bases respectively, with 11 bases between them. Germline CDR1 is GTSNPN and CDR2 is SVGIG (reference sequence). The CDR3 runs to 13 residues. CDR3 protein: CAWSKDSGYEQYF. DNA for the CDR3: TGTGCCTGGAGTAAGGACAGTGGCTACGAGCAGTACTTC.

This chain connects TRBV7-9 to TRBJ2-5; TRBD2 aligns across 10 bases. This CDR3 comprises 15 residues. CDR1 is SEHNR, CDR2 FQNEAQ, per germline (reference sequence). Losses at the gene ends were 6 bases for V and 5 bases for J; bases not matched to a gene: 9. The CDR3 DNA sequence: TGTGCCAGCAGTTACGAGCGGGGGGGCTGGGAGACCCAGTACTTC. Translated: CASSYERGGWETQYF.

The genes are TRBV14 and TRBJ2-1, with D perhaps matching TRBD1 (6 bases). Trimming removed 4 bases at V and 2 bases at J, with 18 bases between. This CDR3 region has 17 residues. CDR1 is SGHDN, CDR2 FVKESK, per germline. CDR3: CASSLRHRDLTYNEQFF. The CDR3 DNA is TGTGCCAGCAGCCTCCGTCACAGGGATCTAACCTACAATGAGCAGTTCTTC. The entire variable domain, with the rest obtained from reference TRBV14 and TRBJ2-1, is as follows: EAGVTQFPSHSVIEKGQTVTLRCDPISGHDNLYWYRRVMGKEIKFLLHFVKESKQDESGMPNNRFLAERTGGTYSTLKVQPAELEDSGVYFCASSLRHRDLTYNEQFFGPGTRLTVL.

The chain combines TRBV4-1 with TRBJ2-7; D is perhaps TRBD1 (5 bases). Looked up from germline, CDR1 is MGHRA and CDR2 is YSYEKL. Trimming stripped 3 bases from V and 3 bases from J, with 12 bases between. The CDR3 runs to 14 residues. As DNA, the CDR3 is TGCGCCAGCAGCCAGGTGGACAAGAACTACGAGCAGTACTTC. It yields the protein CASSQVDKNYEQYF.

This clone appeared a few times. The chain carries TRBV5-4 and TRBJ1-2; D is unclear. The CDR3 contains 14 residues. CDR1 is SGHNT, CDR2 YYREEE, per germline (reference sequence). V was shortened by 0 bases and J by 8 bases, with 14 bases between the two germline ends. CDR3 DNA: TGTGCCAGCAGCTTGGTGGCACCAGATGGGGGCTACACCTTC. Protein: CASSLVAPDGGYTF.

The CDR3: CASSLVSSHTQYF. The CDR3, as DNA: TGTGCCAGCAGCTTAGTGTCCTCGCATACGCAGTATTTT. The chain joins TRBV11-2 to TRBJ2-3; D unresolved. Germline assignment: CDR1 SGHAT and CDR2 FQNNGV. V lost 1 base and J lost 7, with 9 bases in between. The CDR3 length is 13 residues.

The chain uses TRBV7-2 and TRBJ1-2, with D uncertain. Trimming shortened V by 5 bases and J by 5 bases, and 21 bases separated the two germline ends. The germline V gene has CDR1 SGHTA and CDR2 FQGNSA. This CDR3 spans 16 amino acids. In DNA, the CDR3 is TGTGCCAGCAGCCTAAGACCCTCCGGGTTGGGGTATGGCTACACCTTC. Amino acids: CASSLRPSGLGYGYTF.

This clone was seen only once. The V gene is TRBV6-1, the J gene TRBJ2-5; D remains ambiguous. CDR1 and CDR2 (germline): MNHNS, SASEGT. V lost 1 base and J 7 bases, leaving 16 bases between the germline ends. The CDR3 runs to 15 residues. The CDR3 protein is CASSEGQIHGVTQYF. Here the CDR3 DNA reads TGTGCCAGCAGTGAAGGCCAGATTCATGGGGTGACCCAGTACTTC.

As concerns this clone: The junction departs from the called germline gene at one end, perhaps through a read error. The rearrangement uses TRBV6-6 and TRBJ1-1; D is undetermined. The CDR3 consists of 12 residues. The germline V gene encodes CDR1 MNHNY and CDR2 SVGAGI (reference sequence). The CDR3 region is CASSYSNSEAFF. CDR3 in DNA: TGTGCCAGCAGTTACTCGAACAGTGAAGCTTTCTTT.

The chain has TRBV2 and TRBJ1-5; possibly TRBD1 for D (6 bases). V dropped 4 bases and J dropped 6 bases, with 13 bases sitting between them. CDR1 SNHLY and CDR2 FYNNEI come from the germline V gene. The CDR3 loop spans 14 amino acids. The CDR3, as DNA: TGTGCCAGCAGTGCTCCAGGGGAAGGTCAGCCCCAGCATTTT. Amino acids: CASSAPGEGQPQHF.

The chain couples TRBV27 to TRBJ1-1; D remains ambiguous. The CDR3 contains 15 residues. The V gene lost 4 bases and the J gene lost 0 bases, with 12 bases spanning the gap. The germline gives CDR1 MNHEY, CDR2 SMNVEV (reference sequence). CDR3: CASSSHQVMNTEAFF. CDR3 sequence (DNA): TGTGCCAGCAGTTCCCACCAGGTGATGAACACTGAAGCTTTCTTT.